This T cell receptor beta chain was retrieved from a study of T-cell memory formation after mild COVID-19. As for the study in general: There were largely donor-specific TCR clusters.

TCRdb reanalysed the 5' RACE reads using MiXCR and keeps one entry per CDR3 protein. This sample yields about 290,000 distinct CDR3 sequences, of which roughly 15% are seen a single time; 22% belongs to the top ten. This clonotype was counted only a few times. The clonotype comes from a young man who had mild COVID-19 (a few samples of this study predate the infection). Cell type and time point are not known. Specimen: PBMCs or a T cell subset sorted from them (not recorded which).

CDR3 region: CSARGLTETNYEQYF. Written as DNA, the CDR3 is TGCAGTGCTAGGGGACTTACCGAAACTAACTACGAGCAGTACTTC. This sequence joins TRBV20-1 and TRBJ2-7; tentatively, D is TRBD2 (6 bases). The CDR3 totals 15 residues. V lost 3 bases, J lost 3 bases, and 18 bases lay in between. CDR1 and CDR2 (germline): DFQATT, SNEGSKA (reference sequence).